Listed here are 29 T cell receptor beta chains from one sample, sequenced in a study of T cell repertoires in cytomegalovirus infection. TCRdb redid the calling of the reads with MiXCR, one entry per CDR3 protein. The table includes around 530,000 distinct CDR3 sequences, 26% detected once. Sequencing was carried out using PBMCs. Every receptor here comes from a human donor in good health (CMV status not recorded). Some clones in this sample may be carry-over from other donors' samples.

This clonotype was seen more than once but under ten times. The chain carries TRBV19 and TRBJ2-7; either TRBD1 or TRBD2 may supply D (5 bases each). CDR3 length: 15 amino acids. V dropped 7 bases and J dropped 7 bases, with 23 bases sitting between them. From germline, CDR1 is LNHDA and CDR2 SQIVND (reference sequence). The DNA for the CDR3 is TGTGCCAGTACTCGAGGGGACCGGATGTCGGGGGAGCAGTACTTC. Translating gives CASTRGDRMSGEQYF. Based on the CDR3 plus reference TRBV19 and TRBJ2-7, the full variable domain is DGGITQSPKYLFRKEGQNVTLSCEQNLNHDAMYWYRQDPGQGLRLIYYSQIVNDFQKGDIAEGYSVSREKKESFPLTVTSAQKNPTAFYLCASTRGDRMSGEQYFGPGTRLTVT.

The V and J genes are TRBV7-9 and TRBJ2-1, with unresolved D. CDR1 is SEHNR, CDR2 FQNEAQ, per germline (reference sequence). The CDR3 runs to 18 residues. V lost 5 bases and J lost 0, with 20 bases in between. This CDR3 is CASSLSGSSLPSYNEQFF. In DNA form, the CDR3 reads TGTGCCAGCAGCCTTTCCGGGTCGTCCCTACCCTCCTACAATGAGCAGTTCTTC.

The rearrangement joins TRBV11-1 to TRBJ2-2, with 7 bases that match TRBD1. Germline trimming cut 6 bases from V and 6 bases from J; bases unmatched to any gene: 13. The length of the CDR3 is 16 residues. CDR1 and CDR2 (germline): SGHAT, FQDESV (reference sequence). Written as DNA, the CDR3 is TGTGCCAGCAGACCTTCGACAGGGAGTATGGCCGGGGAGCTGTTTTTT. Amino acid sequence: CASRPSTGSMAGELFF.

V and J are TRBV6-6 and TRBJ2-4; TRBD2 matches 13 bases. Germline V gene sequence: CDR1 MNHNY, CDR2 SVGAGI (reference sequence). V was pared by 8 bases and J by 0 bases, with 13 bases of the junction left unmatched. The length of the CDR3 is 19 residues. In DNA, the CDR3 is TGTGCCAGCCGTAGGTACGGGACTAGCGGGACCTTAGCCAAAAACATTCAGTACTTC. It codes for CASRRYGTSGTLAKNIQYF.

This clonotype showed up just a few times. V usage is TRBV19 and J usage is TRBJ1-1; D might be TRBD1 (5 bases). Germline values: CDR1 LNHDA, CDR2 SQIVND (reference sequence). The length of the CDR3 is 15 residues. The V end lost 7 bases, the J end lost 4 bases, and 19 bases lay between the germline ends. The CDR3, as DNA: TGTGCCAGTACCGCCTGGGGGGAAACAGGCACTGAAGCTTTCTTT. This gives the protein CASTAWGETGTEAFF.

This clonotype was found a few times. The rearrangement uses TRBV7-9 and TRBJ1-5, with D uncertain. The V gene's germline CDR1 is SEHNR and CDR2 FQNEAQ (reference sequence). V was shortened by 5 bases and J by 4 bases, with 12 bases between the two germline ends. CDR3 length: 14 residues. CDR3 protein: CASSPPLSNQPQHF. As DNA, the CDR3 is TGTGCCAGCAGCCCCCCGCTTAGTAATCAGCCCCAGCATTTT.

The chain employs TRBV10-3 and TRBJ1-3; D is undetermined. V lost 3 bases and J lost 0, with 6 bases in between. The CDR3 sequence is 14 residues long. The germline V gene encodes CDR1 ENHRY and CDR2 SYGVKD. CDR3 amino acids: CAISDFSSGNTIYF. CDR3 DNA: TGTGCCATCAGTGACTTTAGCTCTGGAAACACCATATATTTT.

V gene TRBV6-5 combines with J gene TRBJ1-6, with D tentatively TRBD1 (6 bases). Germline CDR1 is MNHEY and CDR2 is SVGAGI. The CDR3 contains 16 residues. V was shortened by 5 bases and J by 5 bases, with 16 bases between the two germline ends. CDR3 sequence reads: CASSEGGLTNNSPLHF. The DNA for the CDR3 is TGTGCCAGCAGTGAGGGGGGACTGACTAATAATTCACCCCTCCACTTT.

This clonotype has ten or more counts. The chain uses TRBV7-9 and TRBJ2-5, with 7 bases aligning to TRBD2. The V gene end was trimmed by 5 bases and the J gene end by 10 bases; junction bases not matched to a gene: 4. CDR1 is SEHNR and CDR2 is FQNEAQ in the germline V gene (reference sequence). The CDR3 has 11 amino acids. CDR3 amino acids: CASSLREVQYF. CDR3 in DNA: TGTGCCAGCAGCCTCCGGGAGGTCCAGTACTTC. Full variable domain (remainder filled in from reference TRBV7-9 and TRBJ2-5): DTGVSQNPRHKITKRGQNVTFRCDPISEHNRLYWYRQTLGQGPEFLTYFQNEAQLEKSRLLSDRFSAERPKGSFSTLEIQRTEQGDSAMYLCASSLREVQYFGPGTRLLVL.

In its sample, this clonotype was seen many times. V is TRBV7-8 and J is TRBJ2-1, with no clear D. The CDR3 runs to 14 residues. V lost 3 bases and J lost 2, with 8 bases in between. Germline V CDR1 and CDR2: SGHVS, FQNEAQ. The CDR3 bases are TGTGCCAGCAGCTTGATCGTCACCTACAATGAGCAGTTCTTC. Protein product: CASSLIVTYNEQFF.

This clonotype was detected only once. The chain has TRBV14 and TRBJ1-4, with D uncertain. CDR3 length equals 15 residues. Trimming took 0 bases from V and 0 from J, leaving 5 bases between them. Germline V gene data show CDR1 as SGHDN and CDR2 as FVKESK. CDR3 amino acids: CASSQEQSTNEKLFF. DNA for the CDR3: TGTGCCAGCAGCCAAGAACAGTCAACTAATGAAAAACTGTTTTTT.

This clonotype was picked up many times. This CDR3 is CASRGQMNTEAFF. The CDR3 DNA sequence: TGTGCCAGCAGGGGACAGATGAACACTGAAGCTTTCTTT. This sequence joins TRBV12-3 or TRBV12-4 and TRBJ1-1, with 7 nucleotides matching TRBD1. The CDR3 contains 13 residues. V lost 6 bases, J lost 0 bases, and 1 base stayed unmatched.

This clonotype was detected many times. The rearrangement links TRBV6-5 to TRBJ1-6; D gene uncertain. V lost 0 bases and J 12 bases, leaving 12 bases between the germline ends. Germline V lookup: CDR1 MNHEY, CDR2 SVGAGI. The CDR3 is 14 residues long. The CDR3 region is CASSYSTPPQPLHF. CDR3 nucleotides: TGTGCCAGCAGTTACTCGACCCCCCCTCAACCCCTCCACTTT.

This clonotype has at least ten counts. This sequence joins TRBV11-3 and TRBJ2-1, with D unclear. This CDR3 has 12 residues. CDR1 and CDR2 (germline): SGHNT, YENEEA. Trimming took off 4 bases at V and 7 bases at J, with 8 bases between the two ends. As DNA, the CDR3 is TGTGCCAGCAGCTCCAGTACGAATGAGCAGTTCTTC. Residues: CASSSSTNEQFF.

The rearrangement links TRBV28 to TRBJ2-1; 7 bases agree with TRBD2. The V gene's germline CDR1 is MDHEN and CDR2 SYDVKM. Trimming took 8 bases from V and 10 from J; bases not matched to a gene: 11. CDR3 length: 13 amino acids. The DNA of the CDR3 is TGTGCCAGCGTAACGGGAGGAAAGGAAGAGCAGTTCTTC. Translated, it gives CASVTGGKEEQFF.

This clonotype was recorded a few times. The chain has TRBV10-3 and TRBJ2-1; 7 nucleotides line up with TRBD2. Germline assignment: CDR1 ENHRY and CDR2 SYGVKD. The CDR3 runs 13 residues. J gave up 9 bases and V 2 bases, and 4 bases lay outside the gene matches. CDR3 sequence (DNA): TGTGCCATCAGTGAGCGGGAGGAATCTGAGCAGTTCTTC. It encodes CAISEREESEQFF.

J is TRBJ1-2 and V is TRBV12-3 or TRBV12-4; 9 positions agree with TRBD1. The CDR3 length is 15 residues. V lost 5 bases, J lost 4 bases, and 8 bases stayed unmatched. CDR3 coding DNA: TGTGCCAGCAGTGAAGGGACAGGGCGGCTCTATGGCTACACCTTC. Translated, it gives CASSEGTGRLYGYTF.

This clonotype was seen only a few times. This chain uses TRBV20-1 with TRBJ2-1, with TRBD2 matching 10 bases. Germline V gene data show CDR1 as DFQATT and CDR2 as SNEGSKA (reference sequence). The CDR3 loop spans 15 amino acids. The V segment lost 5 bases and the J segment 2 bases; nucleotides outside the gene matches: 6. CDR3 DNA sequence: TGCAGTGCTCCCTCCCTAGCGGGAGCCTACAATGAGCAGTTCTTC. Its protein is CSAPSLAGAYNEQFF.

This clonotype was seen at least ten times. The CDR3 sequence is CASSLKAGQSGGTGELFF. For the CDR3, the DNA is TGTGCCAGCAGCTTAAAAGCGGGACAATCCGGGGGCACCGGGGAGCTGTTTTTT. The chain recombines TRBV11-3 with TRBJ2-2, with D possibly being TRBD2 (7 bases). Trimming took 2 bases from V and 4 from J, leaving 20 bases between them. The CDR3 loop spans 18 amino acids. Looked up from germline, CDR1 is SGHNT and CDR2 is YENEEA.

This clonotype was detected ten times or more. The gene calls are TRBV7-8 and TRBJ2-5; the match to TRBD2 covers 7 bases. The V and J ends lost 5 bases and 1 base, in that order; junction bases with no gene match: 10. Looked up from germline, CDR1 is SGHVS and CDR2 is FQNEAQ. The CDR3 loop spans 16 amino acids. For the CDR3, the DNA is TGTGCCAGCAGCCTAGTTCGAGGGAGGGGCCAAGAGACCCAGTACTTC. It encodes CASSLVRGRGQETQYF.

The V call is TRBV12-5, the J call TRBJ2-7; 7 bases line up with TRBD1. The CDR3 has 17 residues. After removal of 2 bases from V and 2 bases from J, the junction contained 12 bases not matched to a gene. The V gene's germline CDR1 is LGHNT and CDR2 FRNRAP. The CDR3 DNA is TGTGCTAGTGGTTTGCCCGAATCTGGACAGGAAACCTACGAGCAGTACTTC. As protein: CASGLPESGQETYEQYF. The whole variable domain, remainder taken from reference TRBV12-5 and TRBJ2-7, is DARVTQTPRHKVTEMGQEVTMRCQPILGHNTVFWYRQTMMQGLELLAYFRNRAPLDDSGMPKDRFSAEMPDATLATLKIQPSEPRDSAVYFCASGLPESGQETYEQYFGPGTRLTVT.

The chain combines TRBV6-6 with TRBJ2-6, with D perhaps TRBD1 (5 bases). V lost 7 bases to trimming and J lost 0 bases, with 13 bases between them. CDR1 is MNHNY, CDR2 SVGAGI, per germline (reference sequence). There are 16 residues in the CDR3. CDR3 sequence reads: CASKARQISGANVLTF. The CDR3 DNA reads as TGTGCCAGCAAAGCCAGACAGATCTCTGGGGCCAACGTCCTGACTTTC.

This rearrangement joins TRBV6-5 to TRBJ1-3; D remains unclear. Germline CDR1 MNHEY, CDR2 SVGAGI. The CDR3 is 16 amino acids. V was pared by 0 bases and J by 0 bases, with 9 bases between. The CDR3 sequence is CASSYSDESSGNTIYF. The CDR3 DNA is TGTGCCAGCAGTTACTCCGACGAGAGCTCTGGAAACACCATATATTTT.

The V gene is TRBV20-1, the J gene TRBJ2-7; TRBD1 might be the D (5 bases). The germline V gene encodes CDR1 DFQATT and CDR2 SNEGSKA (reference sequence). This CDR3 has 15 residues. With 1 base removed from V and 2 bases from J, the gap between germline ends came to 15 bases. DNA of the CDR3: TGCAGTGCTAGAGCAACGCAGGGATTCACCTACGAGCAGTACTTC. Translated: CSARATQGFTYEQYF.

This clonotype was counted between two and nine times. This sequence joins TRBV29-1 and TRBJ2-7; D assignment may be TRBD1 or TRBD2 (5 bases each). V was cut by 7 bases and J by 5 bases, with 18 bases left in between. Germline-derived CDR1 and CDR2 are SQVTM and ANQGSEA. This CDR3 comprises 13 residues. The CDR3, as DNA: TGCAGCGCTTCTAGCCACCTGGGGGACGAGCAGTACTTC. This gives the protein CSASSHLGDEQYF.

This clonotype appeared a few times. The rearrangement uses TRBV6-2 or TRBV6-3 and TRBJ1-4; a possible D gene is TRBD1 (5 bases). Germline V CDR1 and CDR2: MNHEY, SVGEGT. V lost 6 bases and J 7 bases, leaving 21 bases between the germline ends. This CDR3 contains 16 residues. CDR3 DNA sequence: TGTGCCAGCAGCACCGGGACGCCCTACAAGGTTGAAAAACTGTTTTTT. Amino acids: CASSTGTPYKVEKLFF.

The sample holds a few counts of this clonotype. This chain joins TRBV19 and TRBJ2-7; D not certain. The germline CDR1 and CDR2 sequences are LNHDA and SQIVND (reference sequence). V was pared by 0 bases and J by 3 bases, with 6 bases between. This CDR3 has 13 amino acids. CDR3: CASSIDRRYEQYF. CDR3 bases: TGTGCCAGTAGTATAGATCGGCGCTACGAGCAGTACTTC.

This clonotype was found many times. The genes are TRBV7-3 and TRBJ2-3, with D maybe TRBD1 (7 bases). V lost 3 bases, J lost 0 bases, and 13 bases lay in between. The CDR3 has 16 residues. Germline V lookup: CDR1 SGHTA, CDR2 FQGTGA. The CDR3 nucleotides read TGTGCCAGCAGCTTCCAGGGGGGACTTAGCACAGATACGCAGTATTTT. It translates to CASSFQGGLSTDTQYF.

The chain is built from TRBV4-3 and TRBJ1-2; TRBD1 aligns across 9 bases. The CDR3 consists of 13 residues. Germline V gives CDR1 LGHNA, CDR2 YSLEER. V trimming: 3 bases; J trimming: 6 bases; junction bases outside the gene matches: 2. CDR3 nucleotide sequence: TGCGCCAGCAGCCAGAGACAGGGGGATGGCTACACCTTC. This translates into CASSQRQGDGYTF.